This T cell receptor beta chain was profiled in a study of tumor-infiltrating lymphocytes in localized non-small cell lung cancer. The germline CDR1 and CDR2 sequences are MNHEY and SMNVEV (reference sequence). The V end lost 5 bases, the J end lost 2 bases, and 15 bases lay between the germline ends. This CDR3 has 15 residues. Study-level points and caveats: IM1 and IM2 tumors showed no difference in T-cell fraction.

Using immunoSEQ multiplex PCR, the repertoire was profiled, and TCRdb retains in-frame clones only, with some absent. The data show around 16,000 clones, approximately 72% seen once. Comment on this clone: The antigen remains unidentified.

The receptor was derived from a human donor with non-small cell lung cancer. The chain has TRBV27 and TRBJ1-1; maybe TRBD1 (5 bases). Sequencing used lung tumor tissue. For the CDR3, the DNA is TGTGCCAGCAGTCCCCAGGTAGGGGCTAACACTGAAGCTTTCTTT. Translation: CASSPQVGANTEAFF.